The 32 T cell receptor beta chains given below trace back to one sample, sequenced in a study of OX40 agonist ivuxolimab in advanced cancers. Profiling relied on immunoSEQ multiplex PCR, and the TCRdb table lists in-frame clones only, not all of them. Among about 23,000 clones, approximately 80% were seen once, and the ten largest hold approximately 1.9%. The source material was CD4+ or CD8+ T cells sorted from blood, sampled in a trial of the OX40 agonist ivuxolimab. Receptor source: an adult with an advanced solid tumor such as melanoma, head and neck, liver or kidney cancer.

The rearrangement joins TRBV7-9 to TRBJ2-2, with 7 bases lining up with TRBD2. The CDR3 totals 16 residues. The V gene end was trimmed by 6 bases and the J gene end by 5 bases; junction bases not matched to a gene: 12. Looked up from germline, CDR1 is SEHNR and CDR2 is FQNEAQ (reference sequence). The CDR3: CASSARGGLLTGELFF. CDR3 coding DNA: TGTGCCAGCAGTGCTCGGGGAGGGCTGTTGACCGGGGAGCTGTTTTTT.

This clone was observed a single time. This sequence joins TRBV7-2 and TRBJ1-5; a weak D match, TRBD1 (6 bases). CDR3 size: 13 residues. V dropped 0 bases and J dropped 6 bases, with 6 bases sitting between them. The germline V gene encodes CDR1 SGHTA and CDR2 FQGNSA. The CDR3 DNA sequence: TGTGCCAGCAGCTTAGCCAGGGGTCAGCCCCAGCATTTT. As protein: CASSLARGQPQHF.

The gene calls are TRBV7-9 and TRBJ2-5; TRBD1 aligns across 12 bases. V was pared by 1 base and J by 0 bases, with 0 bases of the junction left unmatched. Germline V gene data show CDR1 as SEHNR and CDR2 as FQNEAQ (reference sequence). CDR3 length: 16 residues. In DNA, the CDR3 is TGTGCCAGCAGCTTAGGGGACAGGGGGCACCAAGAGACCCAGTACTTC. Translation: CASSLGDRGHQETQYF.

The chain joins TRBV5-3 to TRBJ2-7; weak D call: TRBD1 (6 bases). TRBV5-3 is an open reading frame whose function is uncertain. V was cut by 2 bases and J by 2 bases, with 14 bases left in between. This CDR3 spans 15 amino acids. The CDR3 loop reads CARSLPRQEPYEQYF. For the CDR3, the DNA is TGTGCCAGAAGCTTACCCCGACAGGAGCCCTACGAGCAGTACTTC.

The CDR3 loop is CASKDANTEAFF. As DNA, the CDR3 is TGTGCCAGTAAAGACGCGAACACTGAAGCTTTCTTT. V gene TRBV19 combines with J gene TRBJ1-1; D not certain. Per the germline V gene, CDR1 is LNHDA and CDR2 is SQIVND (reference sequence). This CDR3 region has 12 residues. The V and J ends lost 7 bases and 1 base respectively, with 7 bases between them.

V is TRBV5-1 and J is TRBJ1-1, with a tentative D call TRBD1 (5 bases). This CDR3 region has 15 residues. Germline-derived CDR1 and CDR2 are SGHRS and YFSETQ. V shed 0 bases and J shed 0 bases, with 9 bases lying between them. In DNA form, the CDR3 reads TGCGCCAGCAGCTTGGGGACACTTTTGAACACTGAAGCTTTCTTT. Translation: CASSLGTLLNTEAFF.

This chain uses TRBV5-1 with TRBJ2-7; D call uncertain. Germline V gene lookup returns CDR1 SGHRS and CDR2 YFSETQ. V gave up 0 bases and J gave up 1 base, with 8 bases separating them. CDR3 size: 14 residues. CDR3 sequence: CASSLGAESYEQYF. CDR3 DNA sequence: TGCGCCAGCAGCTTGGGAGCAGAATCCTACGAGCAGTACTTC.

This clone has only a few counts. The J gene is TRBJ2-3, the V gene TRBV29-1; D is ambiguous. The V end lost 4 bases, the J end lost 2 bases, and 10 bases lay between the germline ends. This CDR3 has 13 amino acids. The germline V gene encodes CDR1 SQVTM and CDR2 ANQGSEA. This chain's CDR3 is CSVASPPTDTQYF. The CDR3 nucleotides are TGCAGCGTTGCTTCCCCCCCCACAGATACGCAGTATTTT.

The chain combines TRBV4-3 with TRBJ2-6, with D hard to call. Germline CDR1 LGHNA, CDR2 YSLEER. This CDR3 is 16 amino acids long. The V end lost 0 bases, the J end lost 2 bases, and 8 bases lay between the germline ends. CDR3 DNA sequence: TGCGCCAGCAGCCAAGAGTTCACAGCTGGGGCCAACGTCCTGACTTTC. Residues: CASSQEFTAGANVLTF.

This clone has a handful of counts. The genes are TRBV7-2 and TRBJ2-7; the D gene is possibly TRBD1 (6 bases). This CDR3 is built from 13 residues. Germline values: CDR1 SGHTA, CDR2 FQGNSA. Trimming pared 1 base from V and 6 bases from J, leaving 10 bases between. DNA for the CDR3: TGTGCCAGCAGCTTAGGGGGGCCGAGCGAGCAGTACTTC. It is translated as CASSLGGPSEQYF.

The gene calls are TRBV29-1 and TRBJ1-2; TRBD1 might be the D (5 bases). Trimming removed 4 bases at V and 6 bases at J, with 12 bases between. This CDR3 has 12 residues. Germline V gives CDR1 SQVTM, CDR2 ANQGSEA. CDR3 protein: CSVGKGEDGYTF. CDR3 coding DNA: TGCAGCGTTGGCAAAGGGGAAGATGGCTACACCTTC. The full variable domain, its missing parts supplied by reference TRBV29-1 and TRBJ1-2, is SAVISQKPSRDICQRGTSLTIQCQVDSQVTMMFWYRQQPGQSLTLIATANQGSEATYESGFVIDKFPISRPNLTFSTLTVSNMSPEDSSIYLCSVGKGEDGYTFGSGTRLTVV.

The chain links TRBV5-1 to TRBJ2-7, with TRBD1 identical over 7 bases. The CDR3 runs to 14 residues. Looked up from germline, CDR1 is SGHRS and CDR2 is YFSETQ. The J segment lost 2 bases and the V segment lost 4 bases, leaving 6 bases of the junction unmatched. CDR3 region: CASSAPGQTYEQYF. The CDR3, as DNA: TGCGCCAGCAGCGCCCCGGGACAGACCTACGAGCAGTACTTC.

CDR3 coding DNA: TGCGCCAGCAGCCAAGGAAATAGCGGGAGCACAGATACGCAGTATTTT. Residues: CASSQGNSGSTDTQYF. The V gene is TRBV4-3, the J gene TRBJ2-3, with 7 nucleotides matching TRBD2. The V segment lost 1 base and the J segment 0 bases; nucleotides outside the gene matches: 4. Germline CDR1 LGHNA, CDR2 YSLEER. The CDR3 sequence is 16 residues long.

V gene TRBV28 combines with J gene TRBJ2-1, with 8 bases identical to TRBD1. V lost 6 bases and J lost 0; bases outside the gene matches: 16. This CDR3 region has 19 residues. Germline V gene lookup returns CDR1 MDHEN and CDR2 SYDVKM. The CDR3 sequence: CASSFPLQGTGISYNEQFF. CDR3 in DNA: TGTGCCAGCAGCTTCCCCCTCCAGGGGACAGGAATCTCCTACAATGAGCAGTTCTTC.

The chain is built from TRBV6-5 and TRBJ1-2; possibly TRBD1 for D (5 bases). Trimming shortened V by 5 bases and J by 0 bases, and 13 bases separated the two germline ends. Germline CDR1 MNHEY, CDR2 SVGAGI. The CDR3 is 15 residues long. The DNA of the CDR3 is TGTGCCAGCAGTCCTGCCGGGACCGCTAACTATGGCTACACCTTC. It translates to CASSPAGTANYGYTF.

As DNA, the CDR3 is TGTGCCAGCAGCTTCCGAACAGGGGAGGGCTACGAGCAGTACTTC. The encoded protein is CASSFRTGEGYEQYF. V and J are TRBV7-2 and TRBJ2-7; the D gene could be TRBD1 or TRBD2 (7 bases each). The CDR3 runs 15 residues. Germline CDR1 is SGHTA and CDR2 is FQGNSA. Deletions cut 3 bases from V and 3 bases from J, with 15 bases between.

This chain uses TRBV4-1 with TRBJ1-6; 7 nucleotides agree with TRBD1. The junction had 9 bases not matched to a gene; V was cut back by 0 bases and J by 7 bases. The CDR3 covers 17 residues. CDR1 MGHRA and CDR2 YSYEKL come from the germline V gene. The CDR3 sequence: CASSQEGGRDRNSPLHF. Here the CDR3 DNA reads TGCGCCAGCAGCCAAGAAGGGGGCAGAGACAGAAATTCACCCCTCCACTTT.

This rearrangement joins TRBV4-2 to TRBJ1-6; D gene ambiguous. V lost 0 bases to trimming and J lost 5 bases, with 5 bases between them. This CDR3 spans 14 amino acids. From germline, CDR1 is LGHNA and CDR2 YNFKEQ. The CDR3 sequence is CASSQDRDNSPLHF. In nucleotides, the CDR3 is TGTGCCAGCAGCCAAGATCGCGATAATTCACCCCTCCACTTT.

The V and J genes are TRBV7-2 and TRBJ2-7; the D is unclear. The germline CDR1 and CDR2 sequences are SGHTA and FQGNSA. Trimming left V 1 base short and J 2 bases short, with 15 bases between. The CDR3 totals 16 residues. The CDR3 DNA reads as TGTGCCAGCAGCTTAGGTATTCAGGATTTCCCCTACGAGCAGTACTTC. It yields the protein CASSLGIQDFPYEQYF.

In this sample, this clone turned up a few times. The chain uses TRBV7-2 and TRBJ1-5; D is unresolved. Germline assignment: CDR1 SGHTA and CDR2 FQGNSA. V was trimmed by 3 bases and J by 1 base, leaving 7 bases between them. This CDR3 is built from 14 residues. The CDR3 is CASSFSDSNQPQHF. DNA for the CDR3: TGTGCCAGCAGCTTCTCGGACAGCAATCAGCCCCAGCATTTT. The full variable domain, rest sourced from reference TRBV7-2 and TRBJ1-5, is GAGVSQSPSNKVTEKGKDVELRCDPISGHTALYWYRQSLGQGLEFLIYFQGNSAPDKSGLPSDRFSAERTGGSVSTLTIQRTQQEDSAVYLCASSFSDSNQPQHFGDGTRLSIL.

Here the CDR3 DNA reads TGTGCCAGCAACAATATATGGGGCACAGATACGCAGTATTTT. It codes for CASNNIWGTDTQYF. V usage is TRBV7-9 and J usage is TRBJ2-3; unclear D gene. This CDR3 is built from 14 residues. V dropped 7 bases and J dropped 1 base, with 12 bases sitting between them. Germline CDR1 and CDR2: SEHNR and FQNEAQ (reference sequence).

In its sample, this clone is medium-sized. CDR3 region: CASSYDQVTEAFF. In DNA form, the CDR3 reads TGTGCCAGCAGTTACGATCAGGTTACTGAAGCTTTCTTT. This chain connects TRBV6-5 to TRBJ1-1; D gene ambiguous. The V end lost 2 bases, the J end lost 5 bases, and 9 bases lay between the germline ends. The germline gives CDR1 MNHEY, CDR2 SVGAGI. This CDR3 region has 13 residues.

This clone was detected once. V is TRBV5-1 and J is TRBJ2-7, with D perhaps TRBD1 (6 bases). The CDR3 is 13 residues long. In germline, CDR1 is SGHRS, CDR2 YFSETQ. V shed 1 base and J shed 4 bases, with 9 bases lying between them. The CDR3 nucleotides are TGCGCCAGCAGCTTGCCAGGGGCGTACGAGCAGTACTTC. The encoded protein is CASSLPGAYEQYF.

The gene calls are TRBV2 and TRBJ1-3, with D uncertain. In germline, CDR1 is SNHLY, CDR2 FYNNEI. Trimming took off 2 bases at V and 0 bases at J, with 8 bases between the two ends. The CDR3 runs 15 residues. DNA for the CDR3: TGTGCCAGCAGTGAACCCGACTACTCTGGAAACACCATATATTTT. It encodes CASSEPDYSGNTIYF.

The J gene is TRBJ2-7, the V gene TRBV5-6; D ambiguous. Germline CDR1 reads SGHDT; CDR2 reads YYEEEE. Trimming pared 2 bases from V and 0 bases from J, leaving 6 bases between. This CDR3 is 13 amino acids long. This chain's CDR3 is CASSFRSSYEQYF. CDR3 bases: TGTGCCAGCAGCTTTCGGAGCTCCTACGAGCAGTACTTC.

This clone was recorded only once. The chain recombines TRBV5-6 with TRBJ2-7; perhaps TRBD1 as D (6 bases). The CDR3 length is 14 residues. Germline assignment: CDR1 SGHDT and CDR2 YYEEEE. V lost 1 base and J 1 base, leaving 9 bases between the germline ends. Here the CDR3 reads CASSLSGQSYEQYF. Written as DNA, the CDR3 is TGTGCCAGCAGCTTGAGTGGACAGTCCTACGAGCAGTACTTC.

This rearrangement joins TRBV6-1 to TRBJ2-1; 11 bases are a match to TRBD1. CDR1 and CDR2 (germline): MNHNS, SASEGT. The V gene end was trimmed by 7 bases and the J gene end by 6 bases; junction bases not matched to a gene: 5. This CDR3 is 14 amino acids long. CDR3 sequence: CASIRDRGGNEQFF. CDR3 bases: TGTGCCAGCATTAGGGACAGGGGGGGCAATGAGCAGTTCTTC.

The V and J genes are TRBV2 and TRBJ2-4; a possible D gene is TRBD2 (7 bases). CDR3 length equals 15 residues. CDR1 is SNHLY, CDR2 FYNNEI, per germline. V was trimmed by 4 bases and J by 1 base, leaving 11 bases between them. DNA for the CDR3: TGTGCCAGCAGTGGGGGGGGGCTCGCCAAAAACATTCAGTACTTC. Its protein is CASSGGGLAKNIQYF.

This chain uses TRBV5-4 with TRBJ2-7; perhaps D is TRBD1 or TRBD2 (5 bases each). The V gene lost 4 bases and the J gene lost 4 bases, with 21 bases spanning the gap. The CDR3 spans 16 residues. Germline V gives CDR1 SGHNT, CDR2 YYREEE (reference sequence). CDR3: CASSPSGPQKPYEQYF. The CDR3 nucleotides are TGTGCCAGCAGCCCCTCGGGACCGCAAAAGCCTTACGAGCAGTACTTC.

The V call is TRBV6-5, the J call TRBJ1-6, with D hard to call. Germline CDR1 is MNHEY and CDR2 is SVGAGI. Between the trimmed V and J ends, which lost 2 bases and 8 bases, there was a span of 10 bases. The length of the CDR3 is 14 residues. The CDR3 bases are TGTGCCAGCAGTTACGATTTGGTGGATTCACCCCTCCACTTT. It yields the protein CASSYDLVDSPLHF.

The J gene is TRBJ2-4, the V gene TRBV19; D not certain. Per germline, CDR1 LNHDA and CDR2 SQIVND (reference sequence). With 7 bases removed from V and 0 bases from J, the gap between germline ends came to 13 bases. This CDR3 is 15 amino acids long. The CDR3 DNA is TGTGCCAGTACCCGGACGGGTCAAGCCAAAAACATTCAGTACTTC. Translated: CASTRTGQAKNIQYF. The complete variable domain, with remaining parts taken from reference TRBV19 and TRBJ2-4, reads DGGITQSPKYLFRKEGQNVTLSCEQNLNHDAMYWYRQDPGQGLRLIYYSQIVNDFQKGDIAEGYSVSREKKESFPLTVTSAQKNPTAFYLCASTRTGQAKNIQYFGAGTRLSVL.

This chain uses TRBV2 with TRBJ1-2; perhaps TRBD1 as D (6 bases). The CDR3 consists of 12 residues. In germline, CDR1 is SNHLY, CDR2 FYNNEI. Trimming shortened V by 6 bases and J by 10 bases, and 15 bases separated the two germline ends. The CDR3 loop is CASRKTGDDYTF. CDR3 coding DNA: TGTGCCAGCAGGAAGACAGGTGATGACTACACCTTC.